The 12 T cell receptor beta chains reported below all come from one sample, sequenced in a study of radiotherapy plus CTLA-4 blockade in lung cancer. Produced via immunoSEQ multiplex PCR; TCRdb's table is partial and in-frame only. The sample holds tens of thousands of clones, around four fifths seen once. Source: peripheral blood, taken from a patient treated with radiotherapy plus ipilimumab. These receptors were obtained from a human donor with non-small cell lung cancer who had a partial response to radiotherapy plus ipilimumab.

The chain combines TRBV5-4 with TRBJ2-2, with D tentatively TRBD1 (7 bases). From germline, CDR1 is SGHNT and CDR2 YYREEE (reference sequence). V lost 4 bases, J lost 0 bases, and 13 bases lay in between. There are 16 residues in the CDR3. The CDR3, as DNA: TGTGCCAGCAGCCCCACCAGGGGGGCGAACACCGGGGAGCTGTTTTTT. This translates into CASSPTRGANTGELFF.

This chain joins TRBV5-5 and TRBJ1-4; D not resolved. The germline CDR1 and CDR2 sequences are SGHKS and YYEKEE (reference sequence). The CDR3 is 14 amino acids. V was pared by 0 bases and J by 7 bases, with 10 bases between. This CDR3 is CASSLVQLSEKLFF. The CDR3 bases are TGTGCCAGCAGCTTGGTACAGCTGAGTGAAAAACTGTTTTTT.

This chain's CDR3 is CASRSGGANTGELFF. The DNA for the CDR3 is TGTGCCAGCCGAAGCGGGGGGGCTAACACCGGGGAGCTGTTTTTT. The chain is built from TRBV6-5 and TRBJ2-2; 10 nucleotides align to TRBD2. CDR1 is MNHEY and CDR2 is SVGAGI in the germline V gene. The CDR3 has 15 amino acids. After removal of 8 bases from V and 2 bases from J, the junction contained 5 bases not matched to a gene.

The chain combines TRBV28 with TRBJ2-3; TRBD1 agrees at 12 bases. The CDR3 sequence is 18 residues long. V dropped 3 bases and J dropped 6; count of bases not matched to a gene: 13. Germline V CDR1 and CDR2: MDHEN, SYDVKM. CDR3 DNA: TGTGCCAGCAGTTTCATCGCACGGGGGACAGGGGGCAGGGATACGCAGTATTTT. Translated: CASSFIARGTGGRDTQYF.

This chain connects TRBV11-2 to TRBJ1-4, with a possible D match to TRBD1 (5 bases). The CDR3 consists of 13 residues. The germline gives CDR1 SGHAT, CDR2 FQNNGV. Trimming removed 0 bases from V and 10 bases from J, with 9 bases in between. In DNA form, the CDR3 reads TGTGCCAGCAGCTTAGATGGGGGGGGAAAACTGTTTTTT. This gives the protein CASSLDGGGKLFF. Drawing the rest from reference TRBV11-2 and TRBJ1-4, the complete variable domain is EAGVAQSPRYKIIEKRQSVAFWCNPISGHATLYWYQQILGQGPKLLIQFQNNGVVDDSQLPKDRFSAERLKGVDSTLKIQPAKLEDSAVYLCASSLDGGGKLFFGSGTQLSVL.

V gene TRBV5-6 combines with J gene TRBJ2-3; a possible D gene is TRBD1 (5 bases). CDR1 is SGHDT and CDR2 is YYEEEE in the germline V gene. The CDR3 runs 17 residues. V was pared by 0 bases and J by 1 base, with 15 bases between. CDR3: CASSLGTAGKGTDTQYF. CDR3 DNA: TGTGCCAGCAGCTTGGGGACGGCAGGGAAGGGCACAGATACGCAGTATTTT.

This chain connects TRBV6-5 to TRBJ1-2; D perhaps matches TRBD1 (6 bases). The V end was cut by 4 bases, the J end by 10 bases, with 19 bases between. The CDR3 has 14 residues. Germline V lookup: CDR1 MNHEY, CDR2 SVGAGI. Written as DNA, the CDR3 is TGTGCCAGCAGTTTTTTCGACAGGAGCCTCCACTACACCTTC. Translating gives CASSFFDRSLHYTF.

The chain has TRBV19 and TRBJ1-5; D unclear. Germline CDR1 reads LNHDA; CDR2 reads SQIVND (reference sequence). V dropped 5 bases and J dropped 2 bases, with 7 bases sitting between them. The length of the CDR3 is 13 residues. CDR3 nucleotides: TGTGCCAGTAGTGAGGCCCGCAATCAGCCCCAGCATTTT. Its protein product is CASSEARNQPQHF.

This clone was found a few times. V is TRBV19 and J is TRBJ1-1; D possibly corresponds to TRBD1 (5 bases). The CDR3 is 14 amino acids. V lost 3 bases and J 3 bases, leaving 11 bases between the germline ends. The V gene's germline CDR1 is LNHDA and CDR2 SQIVND (reference sequence). Here the CDR3 DNA reads TGTGCCAGTAGTATCCAGGGCGGACACACTGAAGCTTTCTTT. Amino acid sequence: CASSIQGGHTEAFF. Filled out from reference TRBV19 and TRBJ1-1, the complete variable domain reads DGGITQSPKYLFRKEGQNVTLSCEQNLNHDAMYWYRQDPGQGLRLIYYSQIVNDFQKGDIAEGYSVSREKKESFPLTVTSAQKNPTAFYLCASSIQGGHTEAFFGQGTRLTVV.

This clone was picked up one time. V gene TRBV14 combines with J gene TRBJ2-7, with D possibly matching TRBD1 (6 bases). Trimming pared 5 bases from V and 6 bases from J, leaving 14 bases between. Germline values: CDR1 SGHDN, CDR2 FVKESK. The CDR3 contains 13 residues. The CDR3 nucleotides are TGTGCCAGCAGCGATCAGGGGCCTGGCGAGCAGTACTTC. It codes for CASSDQGPGEQYF. Combining the CDR3 with reference TRBV14 and TRBJ2-7 gives the whole variable domain EAGVTQFPSHSVIEKGQTVTLRCDPISGHDNLYWYRRVMGKEIKFLLHFVKESKQDESGMPNNRFLAERTGGTYSTLKVQPAELEDSGVYFCASSDQGPGEQYFGPGTRLTVT.

The chain combines TRBV7-3 with TRBJ2-7; D possibly corresponds to TRBD2 (6 bases). The CDR3 is 14 residues long. V lost 1 base and J 2 bases, leaving 9 bases between the germline ends. CDR1 is SGHTA and CDR2 is FQGTGA in the germline V gene. CDR3 coding DNA: TGTGCCAGCAGCTTAAAACTAGCCGCCTACGAGCAGTACTTC. Protein: CASSLKLAAYEQYF.

This clone was picked up a small number of times. The genes are TRBV28 and TRBJ1-2; 7 positions match TRBD1. The V segment lost 6 bases and the J segment 2 bases; nucleotides outside the gene matches: 9. The CDR3 is made up of 15 amino acids. Germline loops: CDR1 MDHEN, CDR2 SYDVKM. CDR3 loop: CASSRPPTGNYGYTF. Here the CDR3 DNA reads TGTGCCAGCAGCCGACCCCCGACAGGGAACTATGGCTACACCTTC.